This section outlines one T cell receptor (beta chain) sequence together with its context. Its antigen remains unidentified. Per-nucleotide qualities are absent, and no much larger clonotype sits a single base away. The immunoSEQ Assay was the method used to sequence TCRbeta CDR3 regions. After extraction, genomic DNA underwent amplification by bias-controlled multiplex PCR, followed by high-throughput sequencing. Per the source publication's procedure: To quantify the absolute abundance of every unique TCRbeta CDR3 region, sequences were collapsed and filtered. T cell fraction was estimated by normalization of TCRbeta template counts to usable DNA, with usable DNA being measured through amplification of reference genes present in all nucleated cells. Repertoire TCRs were annotated as SARS-CoV-2-specific by exact matching of V gene, CDR3 amino acid sequence and J gene to a known reactive TCR set. MIRA supplied the reference SARS-CoV-2 TCR set, which was filtered for enrichment in COVID-19-positive ImmuneCODE repertoires so that public or cross-reactive TCRs were removed. Using the MIRA antigens, annotated TCRs were further analysed by specific ORF or by position within an ORF. Depth was the summed frequency of annotated unique rearrangements, while breadth was defined as annotated unique rearrangements over total unique productive rearrangements. TCR breadth was compared between groups using two-sided Wilcoxon rank-sum tests. What TCRdb holds here is the immuneACCESS table cut down to in-frame rearrangements. Part of the clones is not present; checked against another copy, under half of the missing clones reflect an unresolved V gene, and the others are unexplained. Clone size and V and J calls were adopted from that table, with D and trimming inferred from the DNA. The sample table shows a few hundred thousand clones, and roughly 90% are seen once. In total, the top ten clones hold 5.5% of the sample.

This sample was included in a study of Ad26.COV2.S vaccination and SARS-CoV-2 variants (dated by TCRdb to the early 2020s). About the investigation overall: Donors in the vaccine arm were drawn from COV1001, a multicentre, randomized, double-blind, placebo-controlled phase I-IIa trial testing Ad26.COV2.S in healthy adults. Sequencing of the TCRbeta repertoire served to evaluate the specificity and breadth of SARS-CoV-2-reactive T cell receptors following Ad26.COV2.S vaccination. Investigators remained blinded to trial group allocation during experiments and outcome assessment. The TCR-sequenced set comprised about 32 samples: some 20 Ad26.COV2.S vaccine recipients, 5 placebo recipients and 8 SARS-CoV-2 convalescent individuals. Trial participants were randomized into five groups of five, in which low-dose or high-dose Ad26.COV2.S was given once or twice, or placebo was given on both occasions. Ad26.COV2.S was administered intramuscularly at 5 x 10^10 or 1 x 10^11 viral particles, either as a single shot or as two shots given 56 days apart. What the research found in general, with its limitations: Spike-specific TCR breadth was higher in Ad26.COV2.S recipients than in placebo recipients (P = 0.0014). According to the authors, total T cell responses may have been underestimated by the TCR breadth and depth analyses. Comparable non-spike TCR breadth was observed between vaccine and placebo recipients, consistent with only spike being contained in the vaccine. After vaccination, substantial breadth of spike-specific CD8+ and CD4+ T cell responses was reported. Comparing responses between vaccine doses or regimens was not something the study was powered to do.

Measured from the cysteine to the phenylalanine, the CDR3 is 15 residues long. Solely the CDR3 DNA is kept, with 45 bases framed from the first base. The germline V gene yields SGHAT for CDR1 and FQNNGV for CDR2. V is shortened by 6 bases, J by 7 bases, and the region joining them spans 19 bases. The meaning of the sample's treatment or condition label: some 20 received Ad26.COV2.S at low or high dose, single or two shots; about 5 received placebo; per-sample allocation not given. For vaccine and placebo recipients, repertoires were sequenced using samples collected on day 63 after the first injection. Cohort 1b enrolled about two dozen adults aged 18-55 years at a single site in Boston, USA, between 29 July and 7 August 2020. Ad26.COV2.S consisted of a replication-incompetent adenovirus type 26 vector by which a prefusion-stabilized SARS-CoV-2 spike protein from the original Wuhan strain was expressed.

The sequence is built from TRBV11-2 and TRBJ2-1; the D gene is possibly TRBD2, with 6 bases matching. Sequences were derived from peripheral blood, sampled in a trial of Ad26.COV2.S vaccine versus placebo. The sequence was collected from a person aged 18 to 65 who received the Ad26.COV2.S COVID-19 vaccine or a placebo. The CDR3 protein is CASSPQLAPGNEQFF. Read as DNA, the sequence is TGTGCCAGCAGTCCACAACTAGCTCCGGGTAATGAGCAGTTCTTC.